What follows describes a single TCR beta chain. Its specificity is unknown. The iRepertoire nested amplicon-rescue multiplex PCR amplified TCR alpha and beta CDR3s from RNA. TCRdb re-derived calls from the multiplex PCR reads in MiXCR, one entry per CDR3 protein. In the table there are 170,000 or so distinct CDR3 sequences, roughly 45% of which are singletons. These data are taken from a study of glioma-infiltrating T cells. The CDR3 runs 12 residues. V lost 7 bases and J 5 bases, leaving 9 bases between the germline ends. The study's findings and limits: Only very few CDR3 sequences appeared in both tissue and blood. Non-neoplastic patients had below-expected tissue-blood divergence, while all gliomas exceeded expectation.

This receptor was obtained from a human donor with low-grade glioma or glioblastoma, undergoing nonglioma brain surgery, or in good health (not recorded which). V and J are TRBV12-3 or TRBV12-4 and TRBJ2-1; D is undetermined. The sample comprised glioma tissue, nonneoplastic brain tissue, or PBMCs (not recorded which). The CDR3 protein is CASTGFHNEQFF. The CDR3 nucleotides read TGTGCCAGCACCGGTTTCCACAATGAGCAGTTCTTC.